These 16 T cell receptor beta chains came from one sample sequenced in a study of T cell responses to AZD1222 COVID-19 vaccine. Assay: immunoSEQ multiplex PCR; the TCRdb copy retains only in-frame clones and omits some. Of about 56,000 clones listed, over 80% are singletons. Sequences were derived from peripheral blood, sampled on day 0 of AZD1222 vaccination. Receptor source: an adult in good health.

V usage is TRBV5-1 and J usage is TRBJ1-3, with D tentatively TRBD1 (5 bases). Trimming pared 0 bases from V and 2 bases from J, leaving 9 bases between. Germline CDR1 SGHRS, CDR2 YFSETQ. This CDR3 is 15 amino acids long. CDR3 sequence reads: CASSLEGATGNTIYF. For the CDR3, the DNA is TGCGCCAGCAGCTTGGAAGGGGCAACTGGAAACACCATATATTTT.

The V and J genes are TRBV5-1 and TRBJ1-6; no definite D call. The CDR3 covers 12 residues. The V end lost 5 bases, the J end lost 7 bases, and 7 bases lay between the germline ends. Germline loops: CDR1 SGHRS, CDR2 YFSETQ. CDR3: CASRRLNSPLHF. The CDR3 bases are TGCGCCAGCAGACGACTGAATTCACCCCTCCACTTT.

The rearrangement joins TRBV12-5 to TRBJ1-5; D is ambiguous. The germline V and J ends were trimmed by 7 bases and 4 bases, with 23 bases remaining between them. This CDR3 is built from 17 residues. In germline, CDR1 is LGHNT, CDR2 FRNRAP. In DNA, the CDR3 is TGTGCTAGTGAAGGAAATGCCGGAATAGGTCGTAATCAGCCCCAGCATTTT. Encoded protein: CASEGNAGIGRNQPQHF. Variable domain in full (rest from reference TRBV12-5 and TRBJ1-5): DARVTQTPRHKVTEMGQEVTMRCQPILGHNTVFWYRQTMMQGLELLAYFRNRAPLDDSGMPKDRFSAEMPDATLATLKIQPSEPRDSAVYFCASEGNAGIGRNQPQHFGDGTRLSIL.

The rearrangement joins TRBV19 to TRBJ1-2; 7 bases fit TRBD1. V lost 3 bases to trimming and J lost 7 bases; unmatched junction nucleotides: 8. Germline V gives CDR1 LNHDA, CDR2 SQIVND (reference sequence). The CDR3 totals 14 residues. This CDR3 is CASSILGQDGGYTF. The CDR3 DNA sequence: TGTGCCAGTAGTATCCTAGGACAGGACGGTGGCTACACCTTC.

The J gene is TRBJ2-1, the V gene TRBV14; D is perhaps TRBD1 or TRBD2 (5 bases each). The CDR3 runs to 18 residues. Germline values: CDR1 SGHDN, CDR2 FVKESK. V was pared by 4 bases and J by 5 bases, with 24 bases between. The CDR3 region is CASSRDGGLIQVDNEQFF. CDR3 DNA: TGTGCCAGCAGCCGGGACGGTGGCCTAATTCAGGTGGACAATGAGCAGTTCTTC. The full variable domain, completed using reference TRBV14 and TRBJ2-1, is EAGVTQFPSHSVIEKGQTVTLRCDPISGHDNLYWYRRVMGKEIKFLLHFVKESKQDESGMPNNRFLAERTGGTYSTLKVQPAELEDSGVYFCASSRDGGLIQVDNEQFFGPGTRLTVL.

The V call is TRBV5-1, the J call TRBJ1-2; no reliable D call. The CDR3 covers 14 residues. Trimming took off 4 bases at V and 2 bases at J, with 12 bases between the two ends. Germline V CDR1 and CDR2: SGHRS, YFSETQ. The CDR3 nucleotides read TGCGCCAGCAGCGTCAGTCCCGGGAACTATGGCTACACCTTC. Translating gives CASSVSPGNYGYTF.

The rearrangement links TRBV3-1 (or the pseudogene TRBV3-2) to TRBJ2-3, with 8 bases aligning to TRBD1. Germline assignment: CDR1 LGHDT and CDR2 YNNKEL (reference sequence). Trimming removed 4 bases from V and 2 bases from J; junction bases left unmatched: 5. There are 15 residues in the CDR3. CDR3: CASSPGTGFTDTQYF. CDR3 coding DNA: TGTGCCAGCAGCCCCGGGACAGGCTTCACAGATACGCAGTATTTT.

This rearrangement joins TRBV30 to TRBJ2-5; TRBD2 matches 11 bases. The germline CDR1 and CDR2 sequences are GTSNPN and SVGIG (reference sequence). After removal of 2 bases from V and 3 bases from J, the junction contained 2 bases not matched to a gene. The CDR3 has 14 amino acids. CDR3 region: CAWSLGLAEETQYF. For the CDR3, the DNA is TGTGCCTGGAGTTTGGGACTAGCGGAAGAGACCCAGTACTTC.

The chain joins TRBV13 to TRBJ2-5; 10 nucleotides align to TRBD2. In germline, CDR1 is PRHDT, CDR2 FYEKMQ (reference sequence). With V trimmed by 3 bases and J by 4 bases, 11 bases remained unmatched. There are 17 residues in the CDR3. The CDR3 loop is CASSFGSSGRRGETQYF. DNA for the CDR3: TGTGCCAGCAGCTTCGGGTCTAGCGGGAGAAGGGGAGAGACCCAGTACTTC.

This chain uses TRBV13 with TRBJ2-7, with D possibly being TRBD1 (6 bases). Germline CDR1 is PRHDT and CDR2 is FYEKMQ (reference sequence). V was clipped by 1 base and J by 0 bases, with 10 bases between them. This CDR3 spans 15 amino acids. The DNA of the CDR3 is TGTGCCAGCAGCTTAGCAGGGGCCCTCTCCTACGAGCAGTACTTC. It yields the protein CASSLAGALSYEQYF.

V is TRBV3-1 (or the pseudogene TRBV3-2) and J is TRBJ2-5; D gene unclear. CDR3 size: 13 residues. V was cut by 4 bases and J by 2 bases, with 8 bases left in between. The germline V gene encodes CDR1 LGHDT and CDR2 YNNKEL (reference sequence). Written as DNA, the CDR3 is TGTGCCAGCAGCCCCATGCGACAAGAGACCCAGTACTTC. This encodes CASSPMRQETQYF.

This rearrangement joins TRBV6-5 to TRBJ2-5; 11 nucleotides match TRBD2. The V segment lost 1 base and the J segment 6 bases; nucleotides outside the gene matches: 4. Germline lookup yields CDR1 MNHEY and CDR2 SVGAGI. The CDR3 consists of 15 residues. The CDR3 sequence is CASSYWASGGKTQYF. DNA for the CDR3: TGTGCCAGCAGTTACTGGGCTAGCGGGGGGAAGACCCAGTACTTC.

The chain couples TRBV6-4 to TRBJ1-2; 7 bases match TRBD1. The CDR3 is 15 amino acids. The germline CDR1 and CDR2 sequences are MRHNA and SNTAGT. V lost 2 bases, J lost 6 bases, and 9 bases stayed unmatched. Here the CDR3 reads CASSDTGQALNGYTF. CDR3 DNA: TGTGCCAGCAGTGACACTGGACAGGCGCTAAATGGCTACACCTTC.

The CDR3 DNA sequence: TGTGCCAGCAGTTACGCAGCGGGAGGATCCTACGAGCAGTACTTC. Protein sequence: CASSYAAGGSYEQYF. V and J are TRBV6-5 and TRBJ2-7, with TRBD2 identical over 9 bases. The CDR3 runs 15 residues. The V and J ends lost 2 bases and 1 base, in that order; junction bases with no gene match: 3. Germline V gene sequence: CDR1 MNHEY, CDR2 SVGAGI.

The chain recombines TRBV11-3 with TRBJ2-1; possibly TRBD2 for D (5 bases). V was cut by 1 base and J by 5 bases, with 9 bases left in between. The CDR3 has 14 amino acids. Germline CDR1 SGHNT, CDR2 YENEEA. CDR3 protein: CASSLAGNNNEQFF. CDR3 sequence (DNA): TGTGCCAGCAGCTTAGCGGGAAATAACAATGAGCAGTTCTTC.

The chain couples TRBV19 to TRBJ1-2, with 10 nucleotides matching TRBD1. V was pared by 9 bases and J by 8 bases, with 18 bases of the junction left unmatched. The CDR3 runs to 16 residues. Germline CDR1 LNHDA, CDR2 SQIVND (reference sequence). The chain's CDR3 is CASVKSTGTGEAGYTF. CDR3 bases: TGTGCCAGCGTAAAGTCGACCGGGACAGGGGAGGCGGGCTACACCTTC.